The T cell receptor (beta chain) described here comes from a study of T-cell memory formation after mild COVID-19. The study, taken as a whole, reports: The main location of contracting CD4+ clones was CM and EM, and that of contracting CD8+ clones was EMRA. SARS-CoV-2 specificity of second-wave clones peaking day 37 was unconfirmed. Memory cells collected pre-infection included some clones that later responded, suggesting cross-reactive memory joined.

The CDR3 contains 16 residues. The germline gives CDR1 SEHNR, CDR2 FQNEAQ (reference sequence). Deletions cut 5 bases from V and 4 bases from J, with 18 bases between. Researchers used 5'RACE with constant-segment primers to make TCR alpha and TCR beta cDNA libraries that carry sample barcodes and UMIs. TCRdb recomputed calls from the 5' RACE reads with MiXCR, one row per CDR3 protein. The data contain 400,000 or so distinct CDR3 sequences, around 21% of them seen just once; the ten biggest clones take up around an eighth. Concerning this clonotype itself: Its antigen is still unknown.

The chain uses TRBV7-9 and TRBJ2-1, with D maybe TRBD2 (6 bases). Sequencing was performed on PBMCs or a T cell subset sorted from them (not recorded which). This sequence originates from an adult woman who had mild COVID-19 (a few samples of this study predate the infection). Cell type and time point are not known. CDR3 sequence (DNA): TGTGCCAGCAGCCACTCAGGGTCTAGCGCATACAATGAGCAGTTCTTC. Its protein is CASSHSGSSAYNEQFF.